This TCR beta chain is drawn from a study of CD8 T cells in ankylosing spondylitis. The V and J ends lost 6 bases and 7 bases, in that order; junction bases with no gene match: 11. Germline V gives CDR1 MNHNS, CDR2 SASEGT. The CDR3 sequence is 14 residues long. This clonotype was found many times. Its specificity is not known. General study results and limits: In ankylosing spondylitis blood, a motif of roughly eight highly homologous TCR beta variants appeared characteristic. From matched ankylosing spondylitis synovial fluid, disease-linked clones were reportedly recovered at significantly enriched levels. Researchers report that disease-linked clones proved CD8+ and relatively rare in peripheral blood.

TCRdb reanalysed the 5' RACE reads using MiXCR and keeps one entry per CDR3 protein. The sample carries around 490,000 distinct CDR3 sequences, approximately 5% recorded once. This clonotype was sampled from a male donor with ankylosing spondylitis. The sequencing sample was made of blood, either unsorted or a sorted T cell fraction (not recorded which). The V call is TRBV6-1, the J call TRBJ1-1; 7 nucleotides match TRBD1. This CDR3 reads CASRATDRDSEAFF. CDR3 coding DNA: TGTGCCAGCAGGGCAACTGACCGGGACAGTGAAGCTTTCTTT.